This TCR beta chain was recovered during a study of T cell repertoires in cytomegalovirus infection. As for this clonotype: The target antigen is unknown.

TCRdb processed the reads anew with MiXCR; each CDR3 protein has one entry. The repertoire includes just under 500,000 distinct CDR3 sequences, about 33% of them detected once, and 17% sits in the top ten. Germline assignment: CDR1 SGHRS and CDR2 YFSETQ. With 5 bases removed from V and 0 bases from J, the gap between germline ends came to 14 bases. The CDR3 runs to 16 residues. The receptor comes from a human donor in good health (CMV status not recorded). Some clones in this sample may be carry-over from other donors' samples. Sample: cultured PBMCs, taken from culture after CMV antigen stimulation. The chain joins TRBV5-1 to TRBJ2-2, with a tentative D call TRBD2 (6 bases). CDR3 sequence (DNA): TGCGCCAGCAGTCGGGGTAGCGGAACGAACACCGGGGAGCTGTTTTTT. Its protein is CASSRGSGTNTGELFF.